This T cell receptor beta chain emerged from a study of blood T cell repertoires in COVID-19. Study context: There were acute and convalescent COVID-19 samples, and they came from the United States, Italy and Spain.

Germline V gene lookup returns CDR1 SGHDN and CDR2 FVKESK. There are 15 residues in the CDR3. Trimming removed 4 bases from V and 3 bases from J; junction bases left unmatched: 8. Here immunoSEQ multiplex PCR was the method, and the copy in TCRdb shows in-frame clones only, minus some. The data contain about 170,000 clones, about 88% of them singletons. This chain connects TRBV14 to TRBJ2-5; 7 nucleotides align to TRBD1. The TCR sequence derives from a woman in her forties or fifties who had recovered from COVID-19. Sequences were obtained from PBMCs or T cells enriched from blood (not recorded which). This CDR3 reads CASSLPGQKKETQYF. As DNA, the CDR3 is TGTGCCAGCAGCCTCCCGGGACAGAAGAAAGAGACCCAGTACTTC.